Below are 13 T cell receptor beta chains sequenced from a single sample in a study of cytomegalovirus exposure and HLA in healthy donors. PCR used 60 Vbeta primers and 13 Jbeta primers. The assay was immunoSEQ multiplex PCR, and TCRdb's table has in-frame clones only and misses some. The data hold fewer than 250,000 clones, with 81% observed a single time. Sequencing used PBMCs. These receptors came from a man aged 35 to 55 in good health and CMV-seropositive.

The chain employs TRBV7-8 and TRBJ2-5; TRBD2 agrees at 10 bases. Germline CDR1 and CDR2: SGHVS and FQNEAQ. The V and J ends lost 3 bases and 3 bases, in that order; junction bases with no gene match: 4. The CDR3 is made up of 15 amino acids. The CDR3 reads CASSFSGGFEETQYF. CDR3 DNA sequence: TGTGCCAGCAGCTTTAGCGGGGGGTTTGAAGAGACCCAGTACTTC.

The chain combines TRBV4-1 with TRBJ2-3; D perhaps matches TRBD1 (6 bases). The CDR3 totals 14 residues. Between the trimmed V and J ends, which lost 3 bases and 1 base, there was a span of 8 bases. Germline V lookup: CDR1 MGHRA, CDR2 YSYEKL. The CDR3 protein is CASSQKGGTDTQYF. CDR3 sequence (DNA): TGCGCCAGCAGCCAGAAGGGGGGCACAGATACGCAGTATTTT.

This chain links TRBV5-5 with TRBJ1-6; the match to TRBD1 covers 10 bases. The junction had 6 bases not matched to a gene; V was cut back by 4 bases and J by 5 bases. CDR1 SGHKS and CDR2 YYEKEE come from the germline V gene (reference sequence). The CDR3 is made up of 16 amino acids. The CDR3 coding sequence is TGTGCCAGCAGCGGGACAGGGGAGGTTCATAATTCACCCCTCCACTTT. Its translation: CASSGTGEVHNSPLHF.

The chain carries TRBV10-1 and TRBJ2-7; 12 bases line up with TRBD1. The ends lost 2 bases at V and 9 bases at J; junction bases unmatched: 5. This CDR3 is built from 14 residues. Germline V gene data show CDR1 as WNHNN and CDR2 as SYGVQD (reference sequence). DNA for the CDR3: TGCGCCAGCAGTGAGATTGGGACAGGGGGCGCGCAGTACTTC. Its protein product is CASSEIGTGGAQYF.

The V and J genes are TRBV6-1 and TRBJ2-7, with D possibly being TRBD1 (6 bases). Per germline, CDR1 MNHNS and CDR2 SASEGT. Trimming left V 0 bases short and J 6 bases short, with 18 bases between. The CDR3 covers 16 residues. The CDR3 loop reads CASSEADRGSGLEQYF. For the CDR3, the DNA is TGTGCCAGCAGTGAAGCGGACAGAGGGTCGGGGCTCGAGCAGTACTTC.

This clone was counted once. J is TRBJ2-7 and V is TRBV4-1; possibly TRBD1 for D (6 bases). CDR1 and CDR2 from the germline V gene are MGHRA and YSYEKL. Trimming took off 4 bases at V and 5 bases at J, with 15 bases between the two ends. CDR3 length equals 14 residues. The CDR3 bases are TGCGCCAGCAGCCCCGAACAGGGATTCGACGAGCAGTACTTC. The encoded protein is CASSPEQGFDEQYF.

The genes are TRBV9 and TRBJ2-7, with D possibly TRBD2 on 5 matching bases. Germline V lookup: CDR1 SGDLS, CDR2 YYNGEE. CDR3 length: 14 residues. Trimming cost V 1 base and J 0 bases, with 8 bases left between them. The CDR3 DNA reads TGTGCCAGCAGCGTACGGAGCGGCTCCTACGAGCAGTACTTC. Amino acids: CASSVRSGSYEQYF.

This clone showed up just once. V and J are TRBV7-2 and TRBJ2-7; 10 positions agree with TRBD2. V shed 1 base, J shed 4 bases, and the junction held 7 bases outside the gene matches. The CDR3 is made up of 16 amino acids. In germline, CDR1 is SGHTA, CDR2 FQGNSA. The CDR3 nucleotides are TGTGCCAGCAGCTTAGGGGTTAGCGGGGGGAATTACGAGCAGTACTTC. Protein: CASSLGVSGGNYEQYF.

The chain links TRBV21-1 to TRBJ2-3; the D call of TRBD2 is as the table states it, not checked on the DNA. TRBV21-1 is described as a pseudogene. This CDR3 is 14 amino acids long. The CDR3 loop is CASSPRGRTDTQYF. As DNA, the CDR3 is TGTGCCAGCAGCCCGAGAGGCCGCACAGATACGCAGTATTTT.

This clone is a singleton in its sample. The chain uses TRBV4-2 and TRBJ1-5; TRBD1 matches 8 bases. J lost 2 bases, V lost 1 base, and 1 base had no gene match. CDR1 LGHNA and CDR2 YNFKEQ come from the germline V gene. The CDR3 consists of 15 residues. CDR3 amino acids: CASSQADRGNQPQHF. The CDR3 nucleotides are TGTGCCAGCAGCCAAGCGGACAGGGGCAATCAGCCCCAGCATTTT.

As concerns this clone: Compared with germline, one end of the junction differs, possibly owing to a read error. CDR3 nucleotide sequence: TGCAGCGTTGAACGAGGACAGGAGGTTGGGTATGACTACACCTTC. Its protein product is CSVERGQEVGYDYTF. The rearrangement links TRBV29-1 to TRBJ1-2; 7 nucleotides match TRBD1. CDR1 and CDR2 (germline): SQVTM, ANQGSEA. The CDR3 sequence is 15 residues long.

This sequence joins TRBV9 and TRBJ1-1; D unresolved. The V gene's germline CDR1 is SGDLS and CDR2 YYNGEE. The CDR3 loop spans 13 amino acids. The V end lost 2 bases, the J end lost 6 bases, and 11 bases lay between the germline ends. The CDR3 spells CASSVQTNAEAFF. CDR3 DNA: TGTGCCAGCAGCGTCCAAACAAACGCTGAAGCTTTCTTT.

The chain couples TRBV10-3 to TRBJ2-7; 7 nucleotides align to TRBD1. The CDR3 extends over 13 amino acids. J gave up 2 bases and V 10 bases, and 8 bases lay outside the gene matches. Germline V lookup: CDR1 ENHRY, CDR2 SYGVKD. This CDR3 is CASRGDRTYEQYF. DNA for the CDR3: TGTGCCAGCAGAGGGGACAGAACCTACGAGCAGTACTTC.